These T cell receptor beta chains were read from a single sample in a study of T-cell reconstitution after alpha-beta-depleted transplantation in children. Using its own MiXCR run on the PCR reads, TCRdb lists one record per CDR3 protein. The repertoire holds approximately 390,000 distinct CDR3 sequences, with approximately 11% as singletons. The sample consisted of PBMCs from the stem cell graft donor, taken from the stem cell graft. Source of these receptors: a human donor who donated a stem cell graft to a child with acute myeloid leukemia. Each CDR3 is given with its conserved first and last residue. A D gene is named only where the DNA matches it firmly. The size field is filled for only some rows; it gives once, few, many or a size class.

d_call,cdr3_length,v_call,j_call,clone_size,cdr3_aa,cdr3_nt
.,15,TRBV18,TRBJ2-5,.,CASSPPSQNQETQYF,TGTGCCAGCTCACCACCATCACAGAACCAAGAGACCCAGTACTTC
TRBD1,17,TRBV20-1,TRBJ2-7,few,CSARGVTGTGGSYEQYF,TGCAGTGCTAGAGGGGTTACCGGGACAGGGGGCTCCTACGAGCAGTACTTC
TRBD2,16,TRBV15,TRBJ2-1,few,CATSRAGTSSYNEQFF,TGTGCCACCAGCAGAGCCGGGACTAGCTCCTACAATGAGCAGTTCTTC
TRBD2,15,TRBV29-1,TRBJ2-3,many,CSPPTSGGATDTQYF,TGCAGCCCGCCCACTAGCGGGGGGGCCACAGATACGCAGTATTTT
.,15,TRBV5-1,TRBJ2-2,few,CASSTEGGRAGELFF,TGCGCCAGCAGCACCGAGGGGGGTCGGGCCGGGGAGCTGTTTTTT
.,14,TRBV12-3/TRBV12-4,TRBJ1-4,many,CASSLGRENEKLFF,TGTGCCAGCAGTTTAGGCCGGGAAAATGAAAAACTGTTTTTT
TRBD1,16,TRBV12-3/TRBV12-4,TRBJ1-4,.,CASRPHRGPTNEKLFF,TGTGCCAGCAGGCCGCACAGGGGGCCAACTAATGAAAAACTGTTTTTT
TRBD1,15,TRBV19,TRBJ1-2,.,CASRQTTGAIYGYTF,TGTGCCAGTAGACAAACCACAGGGGCAATCTATGGCTACACCTTC
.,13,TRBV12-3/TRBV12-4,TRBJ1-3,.,CASLSGPGNTIYF,TGTGCCAGCCTCTCAGGGCCTGGAAACACCATATATTTT
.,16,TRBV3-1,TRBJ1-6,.,CASSQELLIYNSPLHF,TGTGCCAGCAGCCAAGAGTTGCTGATCTATAATTCACCCCTCCACTTT
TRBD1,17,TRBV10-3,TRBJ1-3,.,CAISERPVGQAGNTIYF,TGTGCCATCAGTGAGCGTCCTGTGGGACAGGCAGGAAACACCATATATTTT
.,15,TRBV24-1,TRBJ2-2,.,CATSGSSPNTGELFF,TGTGCCACCAGTGGGAGCAGCCCGAACACCGGGGAGCTGTTTTTT
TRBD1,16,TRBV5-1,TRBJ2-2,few,CASNPGQGFLIRELFF,TGCGCCAGCAACCCGGGACAGGGGTTCCTGATCCGGGAGCTGTTTTTT
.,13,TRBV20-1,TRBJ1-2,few,CSAPPQGGYGYTF,TGCAGTGCTCCTCCACAGGGTGGCTATGGCTACACCTTC
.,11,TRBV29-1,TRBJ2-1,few,CSVDGSGEQFF,TGCAGCGTTGACGGGTCTGGTGAGCAGTTCTTC
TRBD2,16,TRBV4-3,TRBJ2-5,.,CASSQVRQTGGETQYF,TGCGCCAGCAGCCAAGTTCGACAGACGGGAGGAGAGACCCAGTACTTC
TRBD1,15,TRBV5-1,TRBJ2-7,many,CASSLDVGQAYEQYF,TGCGCCAGCAGCTTGGACGTTGGACAGGCCTACGAGCAGTACTTC
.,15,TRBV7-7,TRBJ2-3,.,CASSLGMGSRDTQYF,TGTGCTAGCAGCTTAGGAATGGGTTCCCGAGATACGCAGTATTTT
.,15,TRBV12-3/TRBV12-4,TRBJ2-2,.,CASSFREFDTGELFF,TGTGCCAGCAGTTTTCGGGAGTTTGACACCGGGGAGCTGTTTTTT
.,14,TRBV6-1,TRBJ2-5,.,CASRKDGTSETQYF,TGTGCCAGCAGAAAAGACGGGACTTCCGAGACCCAGTACTTC
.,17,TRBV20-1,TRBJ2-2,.,CSARQEWDGTGTGELFF,TGCAGTGCTAGACAGGAATGGGACGGGACGGGCACCGGGGAGCTGTTTTTT
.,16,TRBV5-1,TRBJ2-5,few,CASSSWDGGQRGSQYF,TGCGCCAGCAGCTCCTGGGACGGTGGCCAGAGGGGGTCCCAGTACTTC
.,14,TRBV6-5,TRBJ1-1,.,CASSCSAQVHEAFF,TGTGCCAGCAGTTGCTCGGCACAGGTACATGAAGCTTTCTTT
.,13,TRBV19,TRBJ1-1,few,CASHSAGGTEAFF,TGTGCCAGTCATAGTGCGGGGGGCACTGAAGCTTTCTTT
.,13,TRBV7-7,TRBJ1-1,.,CASSLLMNTEAFF,TGTGCTAGCAGCTTACTGATGAACACTGAAGCTTTCTTT
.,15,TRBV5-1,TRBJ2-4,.,CASSLTWVPEDIQYF,TGCGCCAGCAGCTTAACGTGGGTCCCCGAAGACATTCAGTACTTC
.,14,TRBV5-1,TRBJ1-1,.,CASSLANMNTEAFF,TGCGCCAGCAGCTTGGCAAACATGAACACTGAAGCTTTCTTT
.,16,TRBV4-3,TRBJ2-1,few,CASSQDPPGSYNEQFF,TGCGCCAGCAGCCAAGATCCTCCTGGCTCCTACAATGAGCAGTTCTTC
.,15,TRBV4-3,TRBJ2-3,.,CASRLHYYSTDTQYF,TGCGCCAGCAGACTGCACTATTATTCCACAGATACGCAGTATTTT
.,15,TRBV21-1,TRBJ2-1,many,CASSATGLSYNEQFF,TGTGCCAGCAGTGCTACAGGGCTCTCCTACAATGAGCAGTTCTTC
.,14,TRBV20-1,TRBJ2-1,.,CSASLPGLFNDQFF,TGCAGTGCTAGCTTGCCGGGACTCTTTAATGACCAGTTCTTC
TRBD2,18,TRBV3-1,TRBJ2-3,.,CASSPPPLAGDPTDTQYF,TGTGCCTCCTCCCCCCCGCCTCTAGCGGGGGATCCCACAGATACGCAGTATTTT
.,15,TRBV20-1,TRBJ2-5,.,CSARVPYRAQETQYF,TGCAGTGCTAGGGTCCCCTACAGAGCTCAAGAGACCCAGTACTTC
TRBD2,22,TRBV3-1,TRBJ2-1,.,CASSQELGLAGVTSNSYNEQFF,TGTGCCAGCAGCCAAGAATTGGGACTAGCGGGAGTAACCTCTAATTCCTACAATGAGCAGTTCTTC
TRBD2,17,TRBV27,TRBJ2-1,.,CASSLRLAGGAYNEQFF,TGTGCCAGCAGTTTGAGACTAGCGGGGGGTGCCTACAATGAGCAGTTCTTC
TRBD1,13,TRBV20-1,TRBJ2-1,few,CSALRTGTYEQFF,TGCAGTGCTTTGAGGACAGGGACCTACGAGCAGTTCTTC
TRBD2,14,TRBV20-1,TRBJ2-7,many,CSAASTSGKYEQYF,TGCAGTGCCGCCTCTACAAGCGGGAAATACGAGCAGTACTTC
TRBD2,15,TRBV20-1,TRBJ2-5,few,CSARSLAGGLETQYF,TGCAGTGCTAGGTCACTAGCGGGGGGGCTAGAGACCCAGTACTTC
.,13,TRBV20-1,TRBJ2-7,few,CSARDPSGYEQYF,TGCAGTGCTAGAGATCCGTCAGGCTACGAGCAGTACTTC
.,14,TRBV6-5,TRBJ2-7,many,CASSYSHLHYEQYF,TGTGCCAGCAGTTACTCTCACCTACACTACGAGCAGTACTTC
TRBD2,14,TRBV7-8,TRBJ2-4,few,CASSALAGKGVQYF,TGTGCCAGCAGCGCTTTAGCGGGAAAGGGGGTTCAGTACTTC
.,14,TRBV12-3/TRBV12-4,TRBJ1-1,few,CASSSWVGNTEAFF,TGTGCCAGCAGTTCCTGGGTCGGGAACACTGAAGCTTTCTTT
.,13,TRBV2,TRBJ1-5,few,CASSVGSNQPQHF,TGTGCCAGCAGTGTGGGCAGCAATCAGCCCCAGCATTTT
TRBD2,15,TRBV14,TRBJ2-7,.,CASSQELAGAYEQYF,TGTGCCAGCAGCCAAGAACTAGCGGGAGCATACGAGCAGTACTTC
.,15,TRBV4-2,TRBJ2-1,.,CASSQETQRVHEQFF,TGTGCCAGCAGCCAAGAGACTCAGAGGGTACATGAGCAGTTCTTC
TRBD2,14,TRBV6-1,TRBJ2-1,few,CASRKNLPGTSCFF,TGTGCCAGCAGGAAAAATCTTCCCGGGACTAGTTGCTTCTTC
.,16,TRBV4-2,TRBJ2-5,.,CASSQELGRNQETQYF,TGTGCCAGCAGCCAAGAGCTGGGACGGAACCAAGAGACCCAGTACTTC
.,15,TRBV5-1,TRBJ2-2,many,CASSLQPGNTGELFF,TGCGCCAGCAGCCTCCAACCAGGGAACACCGGGGAGCTGTTTTTT
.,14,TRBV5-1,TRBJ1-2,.,CASSLVGRGDGYTF,TGCGCCAGCAGCTTGGTCGGCAGGGGAGATGGCTACACCTTC
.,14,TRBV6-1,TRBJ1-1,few,CASSPGGGGREAFF,TGTGCCAGCAGCCCGGGTGGGGGGGGAAGGGAAGCTTTCTTT
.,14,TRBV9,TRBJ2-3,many,CASSGLQVRDTQYF,TGTGCCAGCAGCGGATTGCAGGTCCGAGATACGCAGTATTTT
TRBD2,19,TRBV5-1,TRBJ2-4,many,CASSPTGLAGGLAKNIQYF,TGCGCCAGCAGCCCAACTGGACTAGCGGGGGGGCTTGCCAAAAACATTCAGTACTTC
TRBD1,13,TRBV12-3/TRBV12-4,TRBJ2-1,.,CASSSGQGYEQFF,TGTGCCAGCAGTTCGGGACAGGGGTATGAGCAGTTCTTC
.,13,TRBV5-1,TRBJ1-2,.,CATSHGSSYGYTF,TGCGCCACCTCCCATGGGAGCAGCTATGGCTACACCTTC
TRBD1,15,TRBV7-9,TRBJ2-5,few,CASSAPGQAVETQYF,TGTGCCAGCAGCGCCCCGGGACAGGCGGTAGAGACCCAGTACTTC
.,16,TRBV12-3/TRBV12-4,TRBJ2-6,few,CASSLAQASGANVLTF,TGTGCCAGCAGTTTAGCTCAGGCCTCTGGGGCCAACGTCCTGACTTTC
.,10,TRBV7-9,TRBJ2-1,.,CASSLGEQFF,TGTGCCAGCAGCTTGGGGGAACAGTTCTTC